Listed below are T cell receptor beta chains from one sample, sequenced in a study of blood T cell repertoires in COVID-19. Assay used: immunoSEQ multiplex PCR; TCRdb lists only in-frame clones, some missing. The table has around 63,000 clones, around 85% seen once. The sequencing input was peripheral blood. These receptor sequences come from a woman in her seventies with acute or convalescent COVID-19. Each CDR3 is given without its conserved first and last residue. D genes are given only for firm matches.

cdr3_aa,j_call,v_call,d_call
ASSPTNPQSTANYGYT,TRBJ1-2,TRBV2,NA
ASSDLGVYEQY,TRBJ2-7,TRBV2,NA
ASSGTGDYGYT,TRBJ1-2,TRBV2,TRBD1
ASSIVAGELYEQF,TRBJ2-1,TRBV19,TRBD2
ASSQGLALPDTQY,TRBJ2-3,TRBV4-1,TRBD2
ASSVQENTEAF,TRBJ1-1,TRBV7-3,NA
ASRPPDGLGNTIY,TRBJ1-3,TRBV2,NA
SASQGVQGANSL,TRBJ1-4,TRBV20-1,TRBD1
ASSDNSGDTQY,TRBJ2-3,TRBV2,NA
ASSSVAKNIQY,TRBJ2-4,TRBV6-5,NA
ASSSVTGGRRETQY,TRBJ2-5,TRBV6-5,TRBD2
ASSPPYLAGGITDTQY,TRBJ2-3,TRBV18,TRBD2
ASSRGGLDEQF,TRBJ2-1,TRBV3-1/TRBV3-2,TRBD2
ASSTGSYTDTQY,TRBJ2-3,TRBV5-1,NA
ASGYPGAQY,TRBJ2-5,TRBV6-5,NA
ASSQASQVVYEQY,TRBJ2-7,TRBV7-2,NA
ASSQSLAATNEKLF,TRBJ1-4,TRBV3-1/TRBV3-2,NA
AIRGRASSYEQY,TRBJ2-7,TRBV10-3,NA
ASSVQGSNSPLH,TRBJ1-6,TRBV2,NA
ASSDSTGYPQH,TRBJ1-5,TRBV6-4,NA
ASSQGRVGETQY,TRBJ2-5,TRBV14,NA
ASSGPPGTEAF,TRBJ1-1,TRBV2,NA
TSSKRGDTQY,TRBJ2-3,TRBV9,TRBD2
ASSEVRTEAF,TRBJ1-1,TRBV6-1,NA
ASSLAGGRNEQF,TRBJ2-1,TRBV7-3,TRBD2